The 30 T cell receptor beta chains in this list originate from one sample, sequenced in a study of OX40 agonist ivuxolimab in advanced cancers. Assay: immunoSEQ multiplex PCR; the TCRdb copy retains only in-frame clones and omits some. The profile shows roughly 62,000 clones, 85% of them singletons. Sequencing was performed on CD4+ or CD8+ T cells sorted from blood, taken in a trial of the OX40 agonist ivuxolimab. The receptors stem from an adult with an advanced solid tumor such as melanoma, head and neck, liver or kidney cancer.

This chain uses TRBV7-9 with TRBJ2-5; TRBD2 is a possible D gene (5 bases). Germline CDR1 and CDR2: SEHNR and FQNEAQ (reference sequence). Trimming cost V 2 bases and J 3 bases, with 7 bases left between them. The CDR3 loop spans 13 amino acids. The CDR3 loop is CASSLSSKETQYF. CDR3 DNA sequence: TGTGCCAGCAGCTTATCTAGCAAAGAGACCCAGTACTTC.

The chain couples TRBV11-2 to TRBJ1-1, with a weak D call TRBD1 (5 bases). CDR1 and CDR2 from the germline V gene are SGHAT and FQNNGV. Trimming left V 1 base short and J 1 base short, with 7 bases between. The CDR3 has 14 amino acids. CDR3 sequence: CASSLAGANTEAFF. The CDR3 coding sequence is TGTGCCAGCAGCTTAGCTGGGGCGAACACTGAAGCTTTCTTT. The full variable domain, with the rest looked up from reference TRBV11-2 and TRBJ1-1, is EAGVAQSPRYKIIEKRQSVAFWCNPISGHATLYWYQQILGQGPKLLIQFQNNGVVDDSQLPKDRFSAERLKGVDSTLKIQPAKLEDSAVYLCASSLAGANTEAFFGQGTRLTVV.

This clone was picked up a small number of times. This chain uses TRBV30 with TRBJ1-5; D remains ambiguous. Between the trimmed V and J ends, which lost 0 bases and 1 base, there was a span of 7 bases. The CDR3 covers 14 residues. Germline V CDR1 and CDR2: GTSNPN, SVGIG (reference sequence). The CDR3, as DNA: TGTGCCTGGAGTGTGGGAACAAGCAATCAGCCCCAGCATTTT. It is translated as CAWSVGTSNQPQHF.

The chain joins TRBV6-1 to TRBJ2-1; 13 positions match TRBD2. The CDR3 sequence is 16 residues long. V lost 1 base, J lost 7 bases, and 4 bases stayed unmatched. Germline lookup yields CDR1 MNHNS and CDR2 SASEGT. CDR3 sequence reads: CASSEVVLAGGNEQFF. For the CDR3, the DNA is TGTGCCAGCAGTGAAGTTGTACTAGCGGGGGGGAATGAGCAGTTCTTC.

The chain links TRBV10-3 to TRBJ2-7; 9 bases line up with TRBD2. The CDR3 is made up of 14 amino acids. CDR1 and CDR2 (germline): ENHRY, SYGVKD. The ends lost 11 bases at V and 5 bases at J; junction bases unmatched: 13. The chain's CDR3 is CASRGSGSFNEQYF. In DNA form, the CDR3 reads TGTGCCTCCAGGGGTAGCGGGAGTTTTAACGAGCAGTACTTC.

The rearrangement joins TRBV9 to TRBJ2-7; 12 bases line up with TRBD2. The CDR3 consists of 15 residues. CDR1 is SGDLS and CDR2 is YYNGEE in the germline V gene. Trimming removed 3 bases from V and 6 bases from J; junction bases left unmatched: 7. CDR3 coding DNA: TGTGCCAGCAGCGAGACTAGCGGGAGTTTTGGCGAGCAGTACTTC. It yields the protein CASSETSGSFGEQYF.

This clone was observed a handful of times. This chain connects TRBV6-1 to TRBJ1-6; D might be TRBD1 (5 bases). V dropped 2 bases and J dropped 10 bases, with 12 bases sitting between them. The CDR3 is 14 residues long. Germline assignment: CDR1 MNHNS and CDR2 SASEGT. CDR3 nucleotide sequence: TGTGCCAGCAGTGAAATTCCAGGGAAGTCACCCCTCCACTTT. As protein: CASSEIPGKSPLHF.

CDR3 bases: TGTGCCAGCAGCCATCCTCGGACAGGGCTGGCCTCTGGAAACACCATATATTTT. Protein product: CASSHPRTGLASGNTIYF. V is TRBV14 and J is TRBJ1-3, with 8 nucleotides matching TRBD1. CDR1 is SGHDN, CDR2 FVKESK, per germline. V shed 3 bases, J shed 0 bases, and the junction held 10 bases outside the gene matches. The CDR3 covers 18 residues. Using reference TRBV14 and TRBJ1-3 for the parts outside the CDR3, the full variable domain is EAGVTQFPSHSVIEKGQTVTLRCDPISGHDNLYWYRRVMGKEIKFLLHFVKESKQDESGMPNNRFLAERTGGTYSTLKVQPAELEDSGVYFCASSHPRTGLASGNTIYFGEGSWLTVV.

This clone was seen a single time. The V call is TRBV19, the J call TRBJ2-5, with TRBD2 matching 7 bases. CDR3 size: 13 residues. The germline V gene encodes CDR1 LNHDA and CDR2 SQIVND (reference sequence). With 7 bases clipped from V and 5 bases from J, the junction kept 7 bases outside the gene matches. The CDR3 region is CASTGGGRETQYF. CDR3 bases: TGTGCCAGTACTGGGGGGGGAAGGGAGACCCAGTACTTC.

The chain joins TRBV6-5 to TRBJ2-7, with D unresolved. V was cut by 0 bases and J by 0 bases, with 6 bases left in between. The CDR3 contains 14 residues. The germline gives CDR1 MNHEY, CDR2 SVGAGI. The CDR3 reads CASSYSGSSYEQYF. Here the CDR3 DNA reads TGTGCCAGCAGTTACTCAGGCAGCTCCTACGAGCAGTACTTC.

This rearrangement joins TRBV20-1 to TRBJ2-7, with a possible D match to TRBD1 (6 bases). The CDR3 is 11 amino acids. Trimming pared 4 bases from V and 4 bases from J, leaving 8 bases between. The germline CDR1 and CDR2 sequences are DFQATT and SNEGSKA (reference sequence). The CDR3 region is CSAKDSYEQYF. CDR3 in DNA: TGCAGTGCTAAGGACAGTTACGAGCAGTACTTC.

This rearrangement joins TRBV5-1 to TRBJ1-4; D may be TRBD1 (5 bases). The V gene lost 2 bases and the J gene lost 5 bases, with 7 bases spanning the gap. The CDR3 loop spans 13 amino acids. Germline CDR1 reads SGHRS; CDR2 reads YFSETQ. The CDR3: CASSFWGNEKLFF. The CDR3, as DNA: TGCGCCAGCAGCTTCTGGGGGAATGAAAAACTGTTTTTT.

The chain employs TRBV11-2 and TRBJ2-5, with D uncertain. Germline loops: CDR1 SGHAT, CDR2 FQNNGV. The CDR3 loop spans 11 amino acids. Trimming pared 5 bases from V and 5 bases from J, leaving 6 bases between. CDR3: CASSHDETQYF. CDR3 sequence (DNA): TGTGCCAGCAGCCACGACGAGACCCAGTACTTC. Complete variable domain (other parts from reference TRBV11-2 and TRBJ2-5): EAGVAQSPRYKIIEKRQSVAFWCNPISGHATLYWYQQILGQGPKLLIQFQNNGVVDDSQLPKDRFSAERLKGVDSTLKIQPAKLEDSAVYLCASSHDETQYFGPGTRLLVL.

The J gene is TRBJ2-5, the V gene TRBV18; 8 bases align to TRBD2. V shed 4 bases, J shed 3 bases, and the junction held 7 bases outside the gene matches. Germline V gives CDR1 KGHSH, CDR2 LQKENI. CDR3 length equals 15 residues. For the CDR3, the DNA is TGTGCCAGCTCACGGGTGAATAGCGGGGAAGAGACCCAGTACTTC. Amino acids: CASSRVNSGEETQYF.

This clone was recorded once. The chain uses TRBV4-1 and TRBJ2-7; TRBD1 aligns across 9 bases. The CDR3 is 15 amino acids. The germline V gene encodes CDR1 MGHRA and CDR2 YSYEKL. V trimming: 5 bases; J trimming: 2 bases; junction bases outside the gene matches: 7. The CDR3 DNA reads as TGCGCCAGCAGCGGGAGGGGACAGGGTCCCTACGAGCAGTACTTC. Translating gives CASSGRGQGPYEQYF.

The rearrangement uses TRBV4-1 and TRBJ2-7; 9 nucleotides line up with TRBD2. The V and J ends lost 1 base and 2 bases, in that order; junction bases with no gene match: 6. Germline lookup yields CDR1 MGHRA and CDR2 YSYEKL. CDR3 length: 16 residues. The CDR3, as DNA: TGCGCCAGCAGCCAAGTGGGGGCTAGCGGGGCCTACGAGCAGTACTTC. Protein product: CASSQVGASGAYEQYF.

The chain is built from TRBV5-1 and TRBJ2-3; tentatively, D is TRBD1 (6 bases). Germline CDR1 SGHRS, CDR2 YFSETQ. CDR3 size: 16 residues. Trimming shortened V by 3 bases and J by 4 bases, and 18 bases separated the two germline ends. The CDR3 bases are TGCGCCAGCAGCTCGTCCAGGGGTGTTTCAGCAGATACGCAGTATTTT. Translation gives CASSSSRGVSADTQYF.

The chain has TRBV6-4 and TRBJ2-7; D possibly corresponds to TRBD2 (7 bases). V was trimmed by 5 bases and J by 5 bases, leaving 19 bases between them. Germline V gives CDR1 MRHNA, CDR2 SNTAGT. The CDR3 is 15 residues long. CDR3 in amino acids: CASSSKGGRDHEQYF. DNA of the CDR3: TGTGCCAGCAGTTCGAAGGGGGGGCGCGACCACGAGCAGTACTTC.

This clone appeared once. This chain joins TRBV10-1 and TRBJ1-5; D perhaps matches TRBD1 (6 bases). Germline V gene data show CDR1 as WNHNN and CDR2 as SYGVQD (reference sequence). The CDR3 length is 13 residues. Trimming cost V 2 bases and J 4 bases, with 6 bases left between them. The CDR3 DNA reads as TGCGCCAGCAGTGAGACAGGGAATCAGCCCCAGCATTTT. Protein product: CASSETGNQPQHF.

The J gene is TRBJ2-5, the V gene TRBV7-9, with 7 bases identical to TRBD2. Germline loops: CDR1 SEHNR, CDR2 FQNEAQ (reference sequence). The CDR3 has 10 amino acids. V was pared by 11 bases and J by 5 bases, with 2 bases of the junction left unmatched. Here the CDR3 reads CAVGGETQYF. Here the CDR3 DNA reads TGTGCCGTCGGGGGGGAGACCCAGTACTTC.

The chain links TRBV9 to TRBJ2-3, with D perhaps matching TRBD2 (6 bases). This CDR3 spans 16 amino acids. From germline, CDR1 is SGDLS and CDR2 YYNGEE. The V end was cut by 4 bases, the J end by 1 base, with 16 bases between. CDR3 DNA: TGTGCCAGCAGCCCCCGCTCCTCGGGAGGCACAGATACGCAGTATTTT. It is translated as CASSPRSSGGTDTQYF.

Only one count was recorded for this clone. The V call is TRBV5-1, the J call TRBJ2-3; 10 bases match TRBD2. The CDR3 length is 15 residues. With V trimmed by 5 bases and J by 5 bases, 8 bases remained unmatched. Germline V gives CDR1 SGHRS, CDR2 YFSETQ. CDR3 coding DNA: TGCGCCAGCAGTTCTAGCGGGAGTCCCGGAGATACGCAGTATTTT. This gives the protein CASSSSGSPGDTQYF.

The chain uses TRBV28 and TRBJ1-1; D is unclear. V was clipped by 8 bases and J by 3 bases, with 7 bases between them. The germline V gene encodes CDR1 MDHEN and CDR2 SYDVKM. This CDR3 is built from 11 residues. CDR3 sequence (DNA): TGTGCCAGCGAGATGGACACTGAAGCTTTCTTT. It specifies CASEMDTEAFF.

The chain combines TRBV28 with TRBJ2-3; D remains unclear. The CDR3 totals 11 residues. CDR1 and CDR2 from the germline V gene are MDHEN and SYDVKM. V was shortened by 7 bases and J by 7 bases, with 9 bases between the two germline ends. The CDR3 here is CASTTGYTQYF. CDR3 DNA: TGTGCCAGCACCACCGGGTATACGCAGTATTTT.

In this sample, this clone turned up once. This rearrangement joins TRBV7-8 to TRBJ1-5; 8 nucleotides line up with TRBD1. Germline CDR1 SGHVS, CDR2 FQNEAQ. This CDR3 has 18 residues. J was trimmed by 5 bases and V by 0 bases; bases with no gene match: 12. Here the CDR3 DNA reads TGTGCCAGCAGCTTAGCTTTTCGACAGGACAGGGCTTATCAGCCCCAGCATTTT. This sequence encodes CASSLAFRQDRAYQPQHF.

The chain combines TRBV7-3 with TRBJ2-2; D is unresolved. The CDR3 extends over 13 amino acids. V was shortened by 2 bases and J by 3 bases, with 4 bases between the two germline ends. Germline CDR1 SGHTA, CDR2 FQGTGA. As DNA, the CDR3 is TGTGCCAGCAGCTTAGCAGACACCGGGGAGCTGTTTTTT. This sequence encodes CASSLADTGELFF.

CDR3 nucleotides: TGTGCCAGCAGTTTAGGGCCCCCGGTCGGGACGCCTACCTACGAGCAGTACTTC. Encoded protein: CASSLGPPVGTPTYEQYF. This rearrangement joins TRBV27 to TRBJ2-7; D tentatively reads TRBD1 or TRBD2 (5 bases each). Germline V gene sequence: CDR1 MNHEY, CDR2 SMNVEV (reference sequence). This CDR3 contains 18 residues. Trimming shortened V by 2 bases and J by 2 bases, and 22 bases separated the two germline ends.

The rearrangement joins TRBV2 to TRBJ2-1; 9 bases agree with TRBD2. Trimming cost V 6 bases and J 4 bases; bases outside gene matches: 4. The CDR3 totals 14 residues. In germline, CDR1 is SNHLY, CDR2 FYNNEI. The DNA of the CDR3 is TGTGCCAGCAGGGTAGCGGGGGTTTACAATGAGCAGTTCTTC. This codes for CASRVAGVYNEQFF.

This clone came up once. The chain links TRBV5-4 to TRBJ2-7, with TRBD2 matching 11 bases. Germline assignment: CDR1 SGHNT and CDR2 YYREEE (reference sequence). The CDR3 runs 16 residues. J was trimmed by 2 bases and V by 3 bases; bases with no gene match: 7. CDR3 protein: CASSSAGTSGPYEQYF. CDR3 sequence (DNA): TGTGCCAGCAGCTCGGCCGGGACTAGCGGCCCCTACGAGCAGTACTTC.

CDR3 in amino acids: CASSSGTSATDTQYF. The CDR3 DNA reads TGCGCCAGCAGCTCCGGGACTAGCGCCACAGATACGCAGTATTTT. The rearrangement links TRBV5-1 to TRBJ2-3; 10 bases are a match to TRBD2. Germline CDR1 and CDR2: SGHRS and YFSETQ. CDR3 length equals 15 residues. J lost 2 bases, V lost 3 bases, and 3 bases had no gene match.